This T cell receptor (beta chain) was recovered during a study of T cells in Graves' hyperthyroidism and ophthalmopathy. Patients with uncontrolled infections, other autoimmune diseases, pregnancy or lactation were excluded. Trimming stripped 6 bases from V and 7 bases from J, with 21 bases between. Germline CDR1 is MNHEY and CDR2 is SVGEGT. This CDR3 is built from 15 residues. RNA transcripts were the template for amplifying TCR beta CDR3 regions. When the TCR CDR3 underwent first-round RT-PCR, the HTBI primer set was used. Each CDR3 protein gets one entry after TCRdb re-called the multiplex PCR reads with MiXCR. The table records around 340,000 distinct CDR3 sequences, about 18% of them present only once.

The TCR sequence derives from a woman between 50 and 59 years old with Graves' hyperthyroidism. Sequenced sample: blood. V and J are TRBV6-2 or TRBV6-3 and TRBJ1-2; D is perhaps TRBD1 (5 bases). The CDR3 spells CASRLRAGSFVGYTF. Written as DNA, the CDR3 is TGTGCCAGCAGACTAAGGGCAGGGAGTTTCGTTGGCTACACCTTC.